Each of the 11 T cell receptor beta chains below was sequenced from the same sample in a study of blood T cell repertoires in COVID-19. This table comes from immunoSEQ multiplex PCR, and its TCRdb copy is limited to in-frame clones, with some not included. The sample records hundreds of thousands of clones, 90% being singletons. The material sequenced was PBMCs or T cells enriched from blood (not recorded which). The receptor source for this set is a woman aged 18 to 35 with acute COVID-19.

This clone was seen a single time. V and J are TRBV3-1 (or the pseudogene TRBV3-2) and TRBJ1-6; no clear D. Per germline, CDR1 LGHDT and CDR2 YNNKEL (reference sequence). The V gene lost 2 bases and the J gene lost 8 bases, with 10 bases spanning the gap. This CDR3 is built from 14 residues. The CDR3 coding sequence is TGTGCCAGCAGCCAAACCCGAGGCGATTCACCCCTCCACTTT. Its protein product is CASSQTRGDSPLHF.

V gene TRBV15 combines with J gene TRBJ2-7, with 8 positions matching TRBD1. Per germline, CDR1 LNHNV and CDR2 YYDKDF (reference sequence). This CDR3 has 15 residues. Trimming removed 2 bases from V and 6 bases from J; junction bases left unmatched: 9. CDR3 nucleotide sequence: TGTGCCACCAGCAGATCACAGGGGGTAGGTGGCGAGCAGTACTTC. Translated, it gives CATSRSQGVGGEQYF.

J is TRBJ2-7 and V is TRBV4-2; a possible D gene is TRBD2 (6 bases). CDR3 length: 16 residues. V lost 0 bases and J lost 2, with 14 bases in between. Germline values: CDR1 LGHNA, CDR2 YNFKEQ. The chain's CDR3 is CASSQEGGATTYEQYF. DNA of the CDR3: TGTGCCAGCAGCCAAGAAGGAGGGGCTACGACCTACGAGCAGTACTTC.

The V and J genes are TRBV27 and TRBJ2-5; tentatively, D is TRBD2 (6 bases). The CDR3 extends over 15 amino acids. CDR1 and CDR2 from the germline V gene are MNHEY and SMNVEV (reference sequence). Trimming pared 5 bases from V and 5 bases from J, leaving 18 bases between. This chain's CDR3 is CASSKRVDLGETQYF. The CDR3 DNA sequence: TGTGCCAGCAGTAAGCGGGTCGACTTGGGGGAGACCCAGTACTTC.

The chain carries TRBV25-1 and TRBJ1-4, with D perhaps matching TRBD1 (5 bases). V was clipped by 1 base and J by 3 bases, with 6 bases between them. The CDR3 extends over 14 amino acids. CDR1 is MGHDK, CDR2 SYGVNS, per germline. The CDR3 region is CASSELTANEKLFF. DNA of the CDR3: TGTGCCAGCAGTGAATTGACAGCTAATGAAAAACTGTTTTTT.

This clone was counted a single time. The CDR3 sequence: CASSLTRGELSTDTQYF. CDR3 nucleotides: TGTGCCAGCAGCTTAACACGGGGGGAATTGAGCACAGATACGCAGTATTTT. The chain has TRBV7-9 and TRBJ2-3, with 7 positions matching TRBD2. The V and J ends lost 2 bases and 0 bases, in that order; junction bases with no gene match: 8. CDR3 size: 17 residues. Germline CDR1 and CDR2: SEHNR and FQNEAQ (reference sequence).

V is TRBV7-7 and J is TRBJ2-1; 8 bases line up with TRBD2. CDR3 length equals 15 residues. Trimming cost V 5 bases and J 7 bases; bases outside gene matches: 10. The V gene's germline CDR1 is SSHAT and CDR2 FNYEAQ (reference sequence). CDR3 region: CASSRGNSGTNEQFF. The DNA for the CDR3 is TGTGCCAGCAGCAGGGGTAATAGCGGGACGAATGAGCAGTTCTTC.

The rearrangement links TRBV6-5 to TRBJ2-1; TRBD2 matches 7 bases. J gave up 5 bases and V 1 base, and 8 bases lay outside the gene matches. Germline V lookup: CDR1 MNHEY, CDR2 SVGAGI. The CDR3 extends over 16 amino acids. Here the CDR3 reads CASSYFSASGNNEQFF. The CDR3 DNA sequence: TGTGCCAGCAGTTACTTTTCGGCTAGCGGTAACAATGAGCAGTTCTTC.

The V gene is TRBV30, the J gene TRBJ1-2; D not certain. Germline V CDR1 and CDR2: GTSNPN, SVGIG (reference sequence). V was shortened by 4 bases and J by 1 base, with 10 bases between the two germline ends. The CDR3 sequence is 13 residues long. As DNA, the CDR3 is TGTGCCTGGACCCCATTCAATAACTATGGCTACACCTTC. Its translation is CAWTPFNNYGYTF.

The V and J genes are TRBV7-9 and TRBJ2-5; 10 positions match TRBD2. Germline CDR1 and CDR2: SEHNR and FQNEAQ (reference sequence). CDR3 length equals 16 residues. The trim removed 1 base at V and 2 bases at J, leaving 4 bases unmatched. The CDR3 here is CASSLDTSGVQETQYF. The CDR3, as DNA: TGTGCCAGCAGCTTAGACACTAGCGGGGTACAAGAGACCCAGTACTTC.

The chain carries TRBV24-1 and TRBJ1-4; D is unresolved. The CDR3 has 14 residues. V lost 4 bases and J lost 10, with 15 bases in between. In germline, CDR1 is KGHDR, CDR2 SFDVKD. The CDR3 DNA is TGTGCCACCAGTGACAACACAGCTTTAGGAAAACTGTTTTTT. Translation: CATSDNTALGKLFF.